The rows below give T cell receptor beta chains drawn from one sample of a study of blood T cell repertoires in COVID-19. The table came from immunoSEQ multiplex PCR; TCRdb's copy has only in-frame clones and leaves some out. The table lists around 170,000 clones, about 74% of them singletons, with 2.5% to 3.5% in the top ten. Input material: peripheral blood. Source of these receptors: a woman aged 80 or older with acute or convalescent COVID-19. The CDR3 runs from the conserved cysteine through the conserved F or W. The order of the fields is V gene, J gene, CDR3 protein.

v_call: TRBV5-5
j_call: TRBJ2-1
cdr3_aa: CASSIGLAGDNEQFF

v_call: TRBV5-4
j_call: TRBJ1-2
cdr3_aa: CASSSGQGQNYGYTF

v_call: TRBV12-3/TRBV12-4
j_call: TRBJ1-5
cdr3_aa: CASRTGGQPQHF

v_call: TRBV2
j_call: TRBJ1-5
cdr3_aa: CASTQQGNNQPQHF

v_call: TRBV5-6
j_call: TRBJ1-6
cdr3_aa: CASSLGQGDSPLHF

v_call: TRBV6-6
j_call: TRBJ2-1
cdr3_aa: CASRMAGYNEQFF

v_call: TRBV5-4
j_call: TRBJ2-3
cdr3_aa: CASSFPGWSGRARSDTQYF

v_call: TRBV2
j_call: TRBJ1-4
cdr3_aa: CASSWDRTGEKLFF

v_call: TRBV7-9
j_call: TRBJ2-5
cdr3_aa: CASSLAPGQGEETQYF

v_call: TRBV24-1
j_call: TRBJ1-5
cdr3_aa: CATSDRADQPQHF

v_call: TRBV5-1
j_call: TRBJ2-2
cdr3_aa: CASRPGQNTGELFF

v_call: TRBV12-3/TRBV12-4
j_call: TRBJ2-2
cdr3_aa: CASSLDYTGELFF

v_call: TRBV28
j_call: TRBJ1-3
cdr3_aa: CASRSGQGGNTIYF

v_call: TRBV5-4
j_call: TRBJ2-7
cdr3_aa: CASSFSGGYYEQYF

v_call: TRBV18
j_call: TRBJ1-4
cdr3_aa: CASSPLGQANEKLFF

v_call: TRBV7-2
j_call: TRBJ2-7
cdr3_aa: CASSQTGTGFYEQYF

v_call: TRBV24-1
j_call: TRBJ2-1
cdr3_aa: CATSGWGLNNEQFF

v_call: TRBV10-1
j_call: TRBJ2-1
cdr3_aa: CASSQNNEQFF

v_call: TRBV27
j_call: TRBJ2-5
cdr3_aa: CASSLRAGETQYF

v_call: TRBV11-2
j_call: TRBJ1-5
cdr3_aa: CASSRQGDNQPQHF

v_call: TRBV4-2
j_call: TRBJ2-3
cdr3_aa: CASSQDPAGQGRTQYF

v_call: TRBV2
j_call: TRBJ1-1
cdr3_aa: CASSTDIRTEAFF

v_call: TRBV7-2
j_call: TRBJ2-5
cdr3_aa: CASSQGDLLRETQYF

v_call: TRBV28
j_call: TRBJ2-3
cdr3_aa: CASNPVGHFSTDTQYF

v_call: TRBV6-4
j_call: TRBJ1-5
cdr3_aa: CASSATGDNQPQHF

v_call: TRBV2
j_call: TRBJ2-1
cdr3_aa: CASSERGTGNYNEQFF

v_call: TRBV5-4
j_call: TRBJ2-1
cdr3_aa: CASSLPTSGRANEQFF

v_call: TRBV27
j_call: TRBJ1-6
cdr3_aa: CASSPLFNSPLHF

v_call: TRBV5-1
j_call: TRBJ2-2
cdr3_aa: CASSLLLREGSGELFF

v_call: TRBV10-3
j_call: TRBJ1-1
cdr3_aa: CAISAGTGNTEAFF

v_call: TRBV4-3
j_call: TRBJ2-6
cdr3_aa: CASSQGLSGPLAGANVLTF

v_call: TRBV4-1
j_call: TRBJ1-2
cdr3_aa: CASSQDWGTGGAGGYTF

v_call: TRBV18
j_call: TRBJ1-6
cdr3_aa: CASSPREADNSPLHF

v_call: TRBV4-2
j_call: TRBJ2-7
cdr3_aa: CASSQNPERSSYEQYF

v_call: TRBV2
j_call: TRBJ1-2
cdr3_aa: CASTPDRGGYGYTF

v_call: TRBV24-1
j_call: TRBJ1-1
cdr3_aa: CATSDSGTGDTEAFF

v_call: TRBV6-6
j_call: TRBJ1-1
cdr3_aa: CASSSEQGGTEAFF

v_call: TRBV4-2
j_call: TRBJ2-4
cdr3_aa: CASSQSGQGAGDIQYF

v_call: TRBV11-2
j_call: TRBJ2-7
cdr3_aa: CASSLPGQGSSYEQYF

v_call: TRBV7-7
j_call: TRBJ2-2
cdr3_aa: CASSLGQALGELFF

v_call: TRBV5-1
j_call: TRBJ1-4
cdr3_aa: CASSFGTANEKLFF

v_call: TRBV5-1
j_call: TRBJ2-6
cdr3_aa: CASSLPGTGGTPSGANVLTF

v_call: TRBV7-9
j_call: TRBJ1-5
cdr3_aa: CASSPTGGAGQPQHF

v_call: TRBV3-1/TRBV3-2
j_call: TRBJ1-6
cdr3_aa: CASSGDRGRSPLHF

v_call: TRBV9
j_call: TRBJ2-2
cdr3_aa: CASSASGGLGTGELFF

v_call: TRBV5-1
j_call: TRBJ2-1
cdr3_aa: CASSTAGTTYNEQFF

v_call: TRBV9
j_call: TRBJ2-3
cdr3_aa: CASSAQGWGTDTQYF

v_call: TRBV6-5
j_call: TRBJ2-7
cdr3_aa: CASSPPGTGANEQYF

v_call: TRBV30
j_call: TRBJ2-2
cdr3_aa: CAWSGLSTSGEGTGELFF

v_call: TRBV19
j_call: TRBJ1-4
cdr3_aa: CASSTQANNEKLFF

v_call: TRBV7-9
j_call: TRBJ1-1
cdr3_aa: CASSPLGAYTEAFF

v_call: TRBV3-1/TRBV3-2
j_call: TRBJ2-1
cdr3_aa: CASSHGAGGPNEQFF

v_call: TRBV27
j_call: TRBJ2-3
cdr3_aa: CASSITGTTDTQYF

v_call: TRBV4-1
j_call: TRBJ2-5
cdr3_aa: CASSYRLAGDETQYF